The T cell receptor (beta chain) under discussion was sequenced for a study of T-cell reconstitution after alpha-beta-depleted transplantation in children. Study-wide results and limits: Fresh T-cell production supplied most of the T-cell counts and diversity seen one year after transplant. Day-60 TCRbeta diversity that was high in some patients was derived from surviving recipient T cells and thymic progenitors. Several hundred rapidly expanded clones from non-depleted graft cells reportedly supplied alpha-beta T cells about two months post-transplant.

Concerning this clonotype itself: Antigen unknown.

V shed 4 bases, J shed 3 bases, and the junction held 5 bases outside the gene matches. The CDR3 runs to 15 residues. Germline loops: CDR1 DFQATT, CDR2 SNEGSKA (reference sequence). Using unique molecular identifiers, the investigators prepared the TCRbeta library. TCRdb itself ran the PCR reads through MiXCR, one entry per CDR3 protein. This sample yields some 450,000 distinct CDR3 sequences, of which over 40% are seen a single time; under 35% belongs to the top ten. This sequence was found in a girl aged 2 to 10 with aplastic anemia, due to receive a stem cell transplant. The rearrangement uses TRBV20-1 and TRBJ2-6; 8 bases align to TRBD1. Specimen: PBMCs, collected before TCRalphabeta/CD19-depleted stem cell transplant. The CDR3: CSANPRGHGANVLTF. CDR3 bases: TGCAGTGCTAACCCCAGGGGGCATGGGGCCAACGTCCTGACTTTC.